This entry is about one TCR beta chain. This clone showed up just a few times. What antigen it recognizes has not been identified. The record has no base qualities; no much larger clone is one base away. This entry comes from a study of blood T cell repertoires in COVID-19 (dated by TCRdb to the early 2020s). Study-level background: Collaborator samples came from the United States, Italy and Spain and covered acute and convalescent phases of COVID-19. Samples were obtained from the ongoing ImmuneRACE study (first 160 participants) and from over a thousand subjects provided by 6 global collaborators. Where available, HLA class I and class II types were obtained from metadata supplied by the sample provider rather than from assay-based typing. The material from the prospective study consisted of cDNA or gDNA derived from T cells, B-cell-depleted T cells, or PBMCs. Sample metadata almost always included a de-identified subject ID, COVID-19 status, age in years and sex. A freely available public database, intended as a resource for researchers studying the immune response to SARS-CoV-2, is where the repertoires were released. The dataset comprised deeply sampled blood TCRbeta repertoires from subjects exposed to, actively infected with, or recovered from COVID-19. What the research found in general, with its limitations: The amount of clinical and demographic metadata varied by source and participant and was provided uncurated.

The CDR3, from cysteine to phenylalanine, totals 14 residues. Just CDR3 DNA is preserved here, 42 bases in frame from base 1. The germline V gene (reference sequence) sets CDR1 to LGHDT and CDR2 to YNNKEL. Unmatched junction bases come to 3, with V trimmed by 2 bases and J by 7 bases. One collaborating source in Seattle enrolled patients during active infection and followed them longitudinally through the course of disease. The collaborating institutions used their own protocols to collect whole blood in K2EDTA tubes. For TCRbeta analysis, collaborators shipped samples as frozen whole blood, isolated PBMCs, or DNA extracted from either of those sample types. The immunoSEQ Assay, a bias-controlled multiplex PCR, was used to amplify TCRbeta CDR3 regions from genomic DNA. Concerning the study's data processing: Within the assay, amplification of reference gene primers was used to estimate how many nucleated cells each sample contained. To quantify the absolute abundance of each unique TCRbeta CDR3 rearrangement, sequence reads were collapsed and filtered. For each sample, productive Simpson clonality was calculated by taking the square root of Simpson's diversity index across productive rearrangements. What TCRdb holds here is the immuneACCESS table cut down to in-frame rearrangements. Part of the clones is not present; checked against another copy, under half of the missing clones reflect an unresolved V gene, and the others are unexplained. The DNA gave D and trimming, while V, J and clone size come from that table. Counted in this sample were roughly 70,000 clones; 76% of them appeared once. The leading ten clones occupy about 15% of the sample.

Sequencing input: peripheral blood. The receptor was derived from a man aged 55 to 70 with COVID-19, enrolled during active disease. This chain joins TRBV3-1 (or the pseudogene TRBV3-2) to TRBJ2-2, with 8 bases aligning to TRBD2. CDR3 reads: CASSQSGRVGELFF. The bases are TGTGCCAGCAGCCAATCCGGGAGGGTCGGGGAGCTGTTTTTT.